This T cell receptor beta chain was recorded in a study of blood T cell repertoires in COVID-19. Study details: Donors in the United States, Italy and Spain gave samples during acute or convalescent COVID-19. PBMCs, B-cell-depleted T cells, or T cells provided the cDNA or gDNA that made up the material.

Clones were read by immunoSEQ multiplex PCR, and TCRdb kept only the in-frame ones, dropping some. This sample carries over 120,000 clones, 81% of them seen once, and the ten largest clones take over 8%. CDR1 and CDR2 from the germline V gene are SGHRS and YFSETQ. The CDR3 totals 16 residues. J gave up 3 bases and V 2 bases, and 11 bases lay outside the gene matches. V usage is TRBV5-1 and J usage is TRBJ2-7; 7 nucleotides align to TRBD2. This TCR derives from a human donor in a cohort sampled during active COVID-19. The material sequenced was peripheral blood. The CDR3 sequence is CASSLLTSTQNYEQYF. Written as DNA, the CDR3 is TGCGCCAGCAGCTTACTGACTAGCACTCAAAACTACGAGCAGTACTTC.